This T cell receptor beta chain derives from a study of read filtering for tumor transcriptome and immune sequencing. Turning to this clonotype: A read error may account for a junction end that differs from germline.

The CDR3 loop spans 14 amino acids. Looked up from germline, CDR1 is MNHEY and CDR2 is SMNVEV (reference sequence). Molecular barcoded adaptors covering alpha/delta and beta/gamma chains were used on roughly 400 ng RNA. TCRdb used MiXCR to reprocess the reads, holding one entry per CDR3 protein. This sample has 15,000 to 20,000 distinct CDR3 sequences; roughly a fifth occur once, and the top ten carry approximately 25%. This chain links TRBV27 with TRBJ1-1; D not certain. The sequencing sample was made of a population of CD138-negative cells sorted from bone marrow. This clonotype was obtained from a donor aged 40 or older with multiple myeloma. The DNA of the CDR3 is TGTGCTAGCAGTTTATCCCCCCCGATCACTGAAGCTTTCTTT. This gives the protein CASSLSPPITEAFF.